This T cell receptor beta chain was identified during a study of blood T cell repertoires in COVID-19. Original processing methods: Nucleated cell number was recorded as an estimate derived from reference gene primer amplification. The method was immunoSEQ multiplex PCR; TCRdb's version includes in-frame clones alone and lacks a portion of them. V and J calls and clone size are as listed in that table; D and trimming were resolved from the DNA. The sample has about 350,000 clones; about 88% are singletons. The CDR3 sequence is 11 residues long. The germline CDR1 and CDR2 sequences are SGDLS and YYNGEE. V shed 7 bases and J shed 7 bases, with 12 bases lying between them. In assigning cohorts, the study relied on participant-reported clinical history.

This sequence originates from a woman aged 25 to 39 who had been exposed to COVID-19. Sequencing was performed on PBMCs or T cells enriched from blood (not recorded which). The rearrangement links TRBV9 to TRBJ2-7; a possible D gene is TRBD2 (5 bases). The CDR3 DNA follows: TGTGCCAGCGGCGGACTTGGGGAGCAGTACTTC. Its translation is CASGGLGEQYF.